The 17 T cell receptor beta chains in this list originate from one sample, sequenced in a study of T cell responses to AZD1222 COVID-19 vaccine. Only in-frame clones appear in the TCRdb table, and some are missing; sequencing was by immunoSEQ multiplex PCR. The top ten clones hold around 10% of a sample with about 180,000 clones, around 88% of them seen once. Sequencing was performed on peripheral blood, taken 28 days after the second AZD1222 dose. All receptors derive from an adult who received the AZD1222 COVID-19 vaccine.

The V gene is TRBV5-4, the J gene TRBJ1-1; D is undetermined. The CDR3 length is 15 residues. Trimming stripped 0 bases from V and 0 bases from J, with 9 bases between. Per the germline V gene, CDR1 is SGHNT and CDR2 is YYREEE (reference sequence). The CDR3 here is CASSLGRTVNTEAFF. CDR3 bases: TGTGCCAGCAGCTTGGGGCGTACAGTGAACACTGAAGCTTTCTTT.

This chain joins TRBV28 and TRBJ1-4; 7 nucleotides line up with TRBD1. CDR1 is MDHEN, CDR2 SYDVKM, per germline. The CDR3 consists of 13 residues. Trimming at V came to 6 bases and at J to 5 bases, leaving 3 bases not matched to a gene. CDR3 bases: TGTGCCAGCAGGGGGACAGCGAATGAAAAACTGTTTTTT. Translated: CASRGTANEKLFF.

This chain uses TRBV6-5 with TRBJ1-1; D is ambiguous. CDR3 length: 11 amino acids. CDR1 is MNHEY and CDR2 is SVGAGI in the germline V gene. Trimming took 5 bases from V and 8 from J, leaving 9 bases between them. CDR3 residues: CASSRGSEAFF. The CDR3 DNA follows: TGTGCCAGCAGTCGAGGTTCCGAAGCTTTCTTT.

This sequence joins TRBV10-3 and TRBJ1-6; D remains ambiguous. Germline CDR1 and CDR2: ENHRY and SYGVKD. With 1 base removed from V and 8 bases from J, the gap between germline ends came to 9 bases. The length of the CDR3 is 14 residues. Written as DNA, the CDR3 is TGTGCCATCAGTGAGTATAGTGCGGATTCACCCCTCCACTTT. Its protein is CAISEYSADSPLHF.

The chain uses TRBV11-2 and TRBJ2-5; D uncertain. Trimming removed 4 bases from V and 3 bases from J, with 12 bases in between. The CDR3 is made up of 14 amino acids. The germline V gene has CDR1 SGHAT and CDR2 FQNNGV. The CDR3 spells CASSSPPGEETQYF. The CDR3 nucleotides are TGTGCCAGCAGCTCTCCACCAGGCGAAGAGACCCAGTACTTC.

This clone was found a few times. This chain joins TRBV11-2 and TRBJ2-1; no reliable D call. This CDR3 region has 13 residues. CDR1 and CDR2 from the germline V gene are SGHAT and FQNNGV. The germline V and J ends were trimmed by 7 bases and 1 base, with 8 bases remaining between them. DNA for the CDR3: TGTGCCAGCACCCCACTATCCTACAATGAGCAGTTCTTC. Residues: CASTPLSYNEQFF. The full variable domain, in which reference TRBV11-2 and TRBJ2-1 provide the parts outside the CDR3, is EAGVAQSPRYKIIEKRQSVAFWCNPISGHATLYWYQQILGQGPKLLIQFQNNGVVDDSQLPKDRFSAERLKGVDSTLKIQPAKLEDSAVYLCASTPLSYNEQFFGPGTRLTVL.

The chain couples TRBV3-1 (or the pseudogene TRBV3-2) to TRBJ2-7; D gene ambiguous. V was shortened by 5 bases and J by 0 bases, with 5 bases between the two germline ends. Germline V CDR1 and CDR2: LGHDT, YNNKEL (reference sequence). There are 12 residues in the CDR3. CDR3 sequence (DNA): TGTGCCAGCAGCTTCAGCTCCTACGAGCAGTACTTC. Translation: CASSFSSYEQYF.

The rearrangement uses TRBV27 and TRBJ2-5, with a tentative D call TRBD2 (5 bases). The CDR3 is 15 residues long. Trimming cost V 3 bases and J 3 bases, with 14 bases left between them. Germline V gene lookup returns CDR1 MNHEY and CDR2 SMNVEV (reference sequence). As DNA, the CDR3 is TGTGCCAGCAGTTTTCAGCGGAATAATAAAGAGACCCAGTACTTC. Its translation is CASSFQRNNKETQYF.

The V call is TRBV9, the J call TRBJ2-3; unclear D gene. The CDR3 extends over 15 amino acids. V was clipped by 5 bases and J by 0 bases, with 13 bases between them. In germline, CDR1 is SGDLS, CDR2 YYNGEE. CDR3 sequence: CASSPALGSTDTQYF. Here the CDR3 DNA reads TGTGCCAGCAGTCCCGCCCTGGGTAGCACAGATACGCAGTATTTT.

The rearrangement links TRBV6-5 to TRBJ1-5; D ambiguous. The CDR3 consists of 13 residues. Germline CDR1 and CDR2: MNHEY and SVGAGI. V gave up 6 bases and J gave up 2 bases, with 8 bases separating them. The CDR3 coding sequence is TGTGCCAGCAGCTCCTGGGGCAATCAGCCCCAGCATTTT. Translation: CASSSWGNQPQHF.

The chain uses TRBV27 and TRBJ2-2, with D unresolved. This CDR3 comprises 15 residues. V lost 6 bases, J lost 4 bases, and 15 bases lay in between. Looked up from germline, CDR1 is MNHEY and CDR2 is SMNVEV (reference sequence). The chain's CDR3 is CASSTVLVGTGELFF. The CDR3 region has the DNA TGTGCCAGCAGCACCGTGTTAGTAGGCACCGGGGAGCTGTTTTTT.

This rearrangement joins TRBV30 to TRBJ2-7; D might be TRBD2 (6 bases). Trimming cost V 0 bases and J 3 bases, with 9 bases left between them. Germline V CDR1 and CDR2: GTSNPN, SVGIG (reference sequence). The CDR3 is 13 residues long. The CDR3, as DNA: TGTGCCTGGAGTGTATCGGGGGACTACGAGCAGTACTTC. This gives the protein CAWSVSGDYEQYF.

The rearrangement uses TRBV2 and TRBJ2-7, with 8 bases that match TRBD1. Germline CDR1 is SNHLY and CDR2 is FYNNEI. The CDR3 extends over 14 amino acids. The J segment lost 2 bases and the V segment lost 7 bases, leaving 7 bases of the junction unmatched. As DNA, the CDR3 is TGTGCCAGCAATGGACAGGGACCTCCCTACGAGCAGTACTTC. Encoded protein: CASNGQGPPYEQYF. Looking up the rest from reference TRBV2 and TRBJ2-7 gives the full variable domain: EPEVTQTPSHQVTQMGQEVILRCVPISNHLYFYWYRQILGQKVEFLVSFYNNEISEKSEIFDDQFSVERPDGSNFTLKIRSTKLEDSAMYFCASNGQGPPYEQYFGPGTRLTVT.

This chain links TRBV7-6 with TRBJ1-3; 9 positions agree with TRBD1. Germline assignment: CDR1 SGHVS and CDR2 FNYEAQ. The length of the CDR3 is 16 residues. With V trimmed by 5 bases and J by 1 base, 6 bases remained unmatched. CDR3 DNA: TGTGCCAGCAGCCCGGGACAGGGAGGGTCTGGAAACACCATATATTTT. It yields the protein CASSPGQGGSGNTIYF.

In this sample, this clone turned up a few times. This rearrangement joins TRBV6-2 or TRBV6-3 to TRBJ1-5; unclear D gene. V was pared by 4 bases and J by 9 bases, with 22 bases between. This CDR3 has 16 residues. Germline assignment: CDR1 MNHEY and CDR2 SVGEGT. DNA of the CDR3: TGTGCCAGCAGTTTCCTGGGTCCCCGGGGTGGAGCGCCCCAGCATTTT. Translation gives CASSFLGPRGGAPQHF.

The table lists this clone with a count of one. V usage is TRBV3-1 (or the pseudogene TRBV3-2) and J usage is TRBJ1-2; a possible D gene is TRBD1 (6 bases). CDR3 size: 14 residues. The V gene's germline CDR1 is LGHDT and CDR2 YNNKEL (reference sequence). The V end lost 1 base, the J end lost 8 bases, and 14 bases lay between the germline ends. In nucleotides, the CDR3 is TGTGCCAGCAGCCAAGGGACGGGGGCGCGAGGCTACACCTTC. This translates into CASSQGTGARGYTF.

This clone was found once. The rearrangement uses TRBV10-1 and TRBJ2-3; 10 positions agree with TRBD2. This CDR3 has 15 amino acids. Germline CDR1 WNHNN, CDR2 SYGVQD (reference sequence). V was pared by 4 bases and J by 6 bases, with 7 bases of the junction left unmatched. The CDR3 region has the DNA TGCGCCAGCAGTGTGTCAAGCGGGGGGGCCGATACGCAGTATTTT. It translates to CASSVSSGGADTQYF.